The text below deals with one T cell receptor (beta chain). Its antigen is not identified. V was cut by 2 bases and J by 5 bases, with 7 bases left in between. Germline assignment: CDR1 SGHNT and CDR2 YENEEA. CDR3 length: 13 residues. This sample was taken from a study of shared clonotypes between healthy human individuals. Study-level results: Owing to a small donor count, the genetic and exposure-history diversity represented was limited.

TCRdb keeps only in-frame clones here, not all; method: immunoSEQ multiplex PCR. The repertoire holds 400,000 to 600,000 clones, with roughly 95% as singletons. The material sequenced was naive CD4+ T cells sorted from blood. Subset defined: CD45RA+ positively selected. J is TRBJ2-1 and V is TRBV11-3, with D hard to call. This clonotype was sampled from a woman aged 30 to 39 in good health. The CDR3 region has the DNA TGTGCCAGCAGCTTACCTAGAGACAATGAGCAGTTCTTC. It codes for CASSLPRDNEQFF.